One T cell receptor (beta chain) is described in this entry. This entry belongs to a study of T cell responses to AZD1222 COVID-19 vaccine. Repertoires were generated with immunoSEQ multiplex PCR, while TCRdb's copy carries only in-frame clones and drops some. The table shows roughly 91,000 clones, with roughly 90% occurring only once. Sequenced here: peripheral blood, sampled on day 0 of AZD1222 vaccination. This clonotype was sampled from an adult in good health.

This chain's CDR3 is CASRGGGGTEAFF. Written as DNA, the CDR3 is TGCGCCAGCAGGGGCGGAGGGGGGACTGAAGCTTTCTTT. This chain joins TRBV10-2 and TRBJ1-1; a weak D match, TRBD1 (6 bases). The CDR3 covers 13 residues. The V end lost 6 bases, the J end lost 5 bases, and 13 bases lay between the germline ends. CDR1 and CDR2 from the germline V gene are WSHSY and SAAADI.